This TCR beta chain originates from a study of shared clonotypes between healthy human individuals. Background on the study: The cohort comprised a couple of women and a few men. Their ages spanned 18 to 49 years.

General study results and limits: Even with large depth, rarefaction showed that sorted-subset sequencing was incomplete.

The protocol was immunoSEQ multiplex PCR, while the TCRdb copy is restricted to in-frame clones and leaves out a portion. The profile shows about 2.4 million clones, 80% to 95% of them singletons. V was trimmed by 3 bases and J by 3 bases, leaving 9 bases between them. Looked up from germline, CDR1 is GTSNPN and CDR2 is SVGIG (reference sequence). The length of the CDR3 is 13 residues. This clone was detected a few times. What it binds is not known. Other nucleotide sequences in the sample specify the same CDR3. This chain links TRBV30 with TRBJ1-5, with D perhaps matching TRBD1 (5 bases). What was sequenced was naive CD4+ T cells from PBMCs. The subset is: CD45RA+ positively selected. The receptor was derived from a man between 18 and 29 years old in good health. Some clones in this sample may be carry-over from other donors' samples. For the CDR3, the DNA is TGTGCCTGGAGCAGCAGGGTCAATCAGCCCCAGCATTTT. This gives the protein CAWSSRVNQPQHF. The variable domain in full, completed from reference TRBV30 and TRBJ1-5, reads SQTIHQWPATLVQPVGSPLSLECTVEGTSNPNLYWYRQAAGRGLQLLFYSVGIGQISSEVPQNLSASRPQDRQFILSSKKLLLSDSGFYLCAWSSRVNQPQHFGDGTRLSIL.